This TCR beta chain emerged from a study of blood T cells in healthy people across ages (dated by TCRdb to between 2014 and 2016). Some background on the complete study: In model experiments, roughly one uniquely barcoded TCR beta cDNA molecule per two T cells was captured by template switching. The study measured age-related changes in TCR beta repertoire diversity using deep sequencing normalized with unique cDNA molecular identifiers. The donors were divided into four age groups: young (average around 17 years), middle-aged (around 37), aged (around 67) and long-lived (roughly 82). For two donors (one aged 18 to 30 and one aged 80 or older), the study analyzed two additional independent replicas of 1 million unique cDNA reads from the same blood draw.

The donors were some 36 Caucasian individuals from Russia, aged 6 to 90 years, who were systemically healthy. Each donor gave about 9.8 milliliters of peripheral blood, drawn into EDTA-treated Vacutainer tubes. Ficoll-Paque density-gradient centrifugation was used to isolate PBMCs, with at least 6 million per sample. Total RNA was extracted from PBMCs with Trizol reagent, with at least 5 micrograms obtained per sample. Naive CD45RAhigh/CD27high T cell percentages were measured by flow cytometry on a PBMC aliquot from every donor. General conclusions and limits of the study: Because donor CMV infection status was unknown, age-related changes in expanded clonotypes were potentially confounded. The percentage of naive T cells measured by flow cytometry correlated strongly with observed TCR beta diversity. Total diversity estimates from one million sequenced T cells were considered lower bounds and underestimates. The long-lived group showed more naive CD4+ T cells, fewer expanded clones and increased TCR diversity than the aged group, suggesting age selection. Observed TCR beta diversity per million T cells fell roughly linearly with age, and a significant reduction was already apparent by age around 40. Since profiling was done on bulk unsorted PBMCs, naive and antigen-experienced compartments could not be conclusively compared.

Libraries were constructed by 5' RACE. The run used an Illumina HiSeq 2500. A second PCR of roughly 7 to 12 cycles was run with a J-beta primer mix and a sample-barcoded 5' primer. A unique molecular identifier was introduced onto each TCR beta cDNA molecule by a template-switch 5' adaptor carrying 12 random nucleotides. Each sample yielded at least 2.5 million CDR3-containing paired-end reads. First-strand cDNA was synthesized from all RNA with the Mint cDNA synthesis kit, primed by a TRBC-specific oligonucleotide. Following uracil-DNA glycosylase treatment, a first 18-cycle PCR with universal primers M1SS and BC2_uni_R was performed on all cDNA. Per the authors' processing: For normalization, 1 million high-quality reads were randomly selected from each sample, with every read carrying a distinct molecular identifier. Instead of being binned into consensus sequences, reads with shared molecular identifiers were discarded. MiTCR, set to a Q25 quality threshold and the strictest error-elimination algorithm, was used for CDR3 identification, clonotype clustering and error correction. A nonparametric unseen species model with Euler transformation was used to estimate a lower bound on total TCR beta diversity. TCRdb took the public reads, trimmed them with fastp at Q25, ran MiXCR for clone calling and kept in-frame beta chains. A single entry per CDR3 protein holds the most common genes and DNA from its merged rows. These V and J calls are TCRdb output, not the study's own analysis. This sample is represented by about 570,000 distinct CDR3 sequences; about 27% of them were singletons. Approximately 3.7% of the sample is held by the ten biggest clonotypes.

Of note for this clonotype: Its specific antigen is unknown. No clone much larger than this one lies a single base away; base qualities are absent.

CDR1 MNHEY and CDR2 SVGAGI are derived from the germline V gene. The CDR3 covers 15 residues, taking in both the cysteine and the phenylalanine. Just the 45-base CDR3 DNA is kept, in frame starting at base 1. V drops 4 bases and J drops 4 bases, leaving 16 bases in between. These sequences were also reported in another study, on T cells of mothers and their children. The second study's authors report: Nine systemically healthy Caucasian individuals, comprising three mothers and their six children, were included as donors. cDNA synthesis used all of the extracted RNA, with 1.5 ug of RNA in each 15 ul reaction. In the second PCR, the M1S primer introduced both the sample barcodes and 2-4 random nucleotides. More than 8 million TCR beta CDR3 reads were obtained from each mother, and roughly 3.1 million reads were obtained from each child. In both related and unrelated pairs, thymic selection shapes the output of TCR recombination in a similar way, with inherited differences having only a minor effect. Normalized repertoire overlap was always found to be slightly, but never significantly, higher in related mother-child pairs than in unrelated mother-child pairs. No persistent microchimeric T cell clones were found, with a detection sensitivity of around 100 clones per million clonotypes. To look for features that set related mother-child pairs apart from unrelated individuals, the researchers ran deep NGS to compare the TCR beta repertoires of mothers and children. The mean age was around 40 +/- 4 years for the mothers and approximately 11 +/- 4 years for the children. Libraries were sequenced on Illumina HiSeq 2000 with 100+100 nt paired-end reads after adapter ligation with NEBNext reagents. To avoid cross-contamination, the mother libraries and the child libraries were prepared a month apart and sequenced in separate runs. For each donor, between about 450,000 and 2,300,000 distinct TCR beta clonotypes were identified. Naive TCR beta clonotypes were estimated from low-frequency clonotypes matched to each donor's FACS-determined naive share, without sorting.

The sequence links TRBV6-5 to TRBJ2-5; matching of 5 bases hints at TRBD2 as the D gene. Sequencing input: blood. The receptor's source is a boy aged 2 to 10 in good health. CDR3 region: CASSSPSSGRETQYF. The DNA sequence is as follows: TGTGCCAGCAGTTCTCCTAGCTCAGGCCGAGAGACCCAGTACTTC.